This record concerns one T cell receptor (beta chain) sequence. Germline values: CDR1 MGHDK, CDR2 SYGVNS. Trimming cost V 8 bases and J 6 bases, with 9 bases left between them. This CDR3 region has 11 residues. This sample was included in a study of blood T cell repertoires in COVID-19. Study context: The study drew acute and convalescent COVID-19 samples from the United States, Italy and Spain. T cells, B-cell-depleted T cells, or PBMCs provided the cDNA or gDNA that served as material.

How the authors handled the data: Estimated nucleated cell counts came from reference gene primer amplification. Sequencing used immunoSEQ multiplex PCR; TCRdb keeps in-frame clones, though not all of them. V and J calls and clone size are those listed in that table; D and trimming were worked out from the DNA. The data hold about 190,000 clones, with approximately 84% observed a single time. The sequenced material came from peripheral blood. The clonotype comes from a woman in her 70s with active or convalescent COVID-19. The V and J genes are TRBV25-1 and TRBJ2-3; no clear D. The chain's CDR3 is CASVALDTQYF. In DNA, the CDR3 is TGTGCCAGCGTTGCACTCGATACGCAGTATTTT.